The clone carrying this T cell receptor (beta chain) was found many times. Germline CDR1 SGHVS, CDR2 FNYEAQ. J was trimmed by 3 bases and V by 5 bases; bases with no gene match: 5. The CDR3 runs to 14 residues. TCRdb re-derived calls from the 5' RACE reads in MiXCR, one entry per CDR3 protein. The table lists about 36,000 distinct CDR3 sequences, 8.5% to 10% of them singletons. The sample originates from a study of early T cells in non-severe SARS-CoV-2 infection. The chain joins TRBV7-6 to TRBJ2-7; 9 bases line up with TRBD1. Material for sequencing was whole blood. The receptor was derived from an adult who was a healthcare worker with PCR-confirmed SARS-CoV-2 infection or an uninfected control (not recorded which). CDR3 bases: TGTGCCAGCAGCGACCCGGGACAGGGCTACGAGCAGTACTTC. As protein: CASSDPGQGYEQYF.